The TCR beta chain under discussion was sequenced for a study of T cells after yellow fever vaccination. For this clonotype: Its antigen remains unidentified.

MiXCR, applied by TCRdb to the 5' RACE reads, yields one record per CDR3 protein. The repertoire holds 400,000 or so distinct CDR3 sequences, with around 10% as singletons. Findings and caveats of the study: Peaking faster, on day 5 versus 15, the secondary response was nonetheless weaker.

Germline CDR1 reads LNHDA; CDR2 reads SQIVND (reference sequence). This CDR3 spans 14 amino acids. The V segment lost 9 bases and the J segment 0 bases; nucleotides outside the gene matches: 5. Sequences were derived from PBMCs, sampled on the day of the first yellow fever vaccination. The J gene is TRBJ1-5, the V gene TRBV19; 7 bases are shared with TRBD1. This TCR was sampled from a man between 18 and 35 years old who received the YFV17D yellow fever vaccine. CDR3 sequence: CASDRALSNQPQHF. The DNA for the CDR3 is TGTGCCAGCGACAGGGCCCTTAGCAATCAGCCCCAGCATTTT.